The following is a T cell receptor beta chain sequence with its context. Its recognized antigen is unknown. Per-nucleotide qualities are absent, and no much larger clonotype sits a single base away. The immunoSEQ Assay was used to sequence TCR beta CDR3 regions from DNA. The original pipeline was this. To compute T cell density, TCR beta template counts were normalized to usable DNA, which was estimated by amplifying housekeeping genes. Richness was estimated using the preseqR package, with extrapolation to 400,000 templates for PBMC samples and to 120,000 templates for tissue samples. Clonality was taken to be one minus Pielou's evenness. Differential abundance testing on productive amino-acid clonotypes, with a minimum total count of 5 and an alpha of 0.1, was used to identify tissue-enriched TCRs. The Jaccard Index and the Morisita Overlap Index were used to measure how much the repertoires overlapped between compartments. TCR beta CDR3s were clustered by GLIPH together with public tetramer-defined viral CDR3s, and at least three viral sequences plus V-gene enrichment were required for viral motifs. The table was pulled from immuneACCESS by TCRdb, which kept in-frame rearrangements only. Such tables lose some clones; where checked, under half of the loss comes from unresolved V genes, and the rest has no known cause. The V and J calls and clone size are taken from that table; D and trimming were inferred from the DNA. For this sample there are tens of thousands of clones; approximately 87% appear just once. Around a fifth of the sample belongs to the ten largest clones.

At diagnosis, peripheral blood, uninvolved tumor-adjacent lung and tumor were collected and stored as a combination of fresh-frozen and FFPE material. Blood samples were analyzed as peripheral blood mononuclear cells for TCR repertoire profiling. The sample comes from a study of T cells in localized non-small cell lung cancer (dated by TCRdb to about 2020). Notes on the research overall: Comparing tumors with uninvolved tumor-adjacent lungs, the study looked at the T cell repertoires of over 200 patients with early-stage NSCLC. Of the NSCLC patients, fewer than 150 were male and about a hundred were female, and the mean age was around 66 years. The cohort was made up of approximately 250 treatment-naive NSCLC patients whose localized lung tumors had been resected. Paper-wide results and their limitations: Because multi-region tumor sequencing was not done, intratumor heterogeneity could not be ruled out. Of the top 100 tumor clones, a median of 57 were detected in paired uninvolved adjacent lung; under 30 were also among that lung's top 100. Uninvolved tumor-adjacent lung showed the highest T cell clonality, higher than tumor, which suggests more focused antigenic responses in the uninvolved tumor-adjacent lung. Higher blood T cell density associated with longer overall survival, while higher adjacent-lung clonality associated with shorter survival. Since the design was exploratory, TCR variables were selected using unadjusted p-values with no false-discovery rate correction.

For this chain, trimming is 4 bases at the V end and 0 bases at the J end, and the number of junction bases without a gene match is 2. The CDR3 holds 14 amino acids from the cysteine to the phenylalanine. This entry keeps only the CDR3 DNA: 42 bases, framed from base 1. CDR1 and CDR2 are drawn from the germline V gene: SGHRS, YFSETQ. The sequence derives from a male donor aged 60 or older with stage III squamous cell lung carcinoma. Here the chain combines TRBV5-1 and TRBJ2-5, with TRBD1 identical over 8 junction bases. Sequenced material: peripheral blood, taken before any cancer treatment. The CDR3 corresponds to CASSLQGDQETQYF. The DNA sequence is given as TGCGCCAGCAGCCTACAGGGGGACCAAGAGACCCAGTACTTC.